This T cell receptor (beta chain) was identified in a study of glioma-infiltrating T cells after dendritic cell vaccination. Study as a whole: Autologous tumor lysate was loaded overnight onto monocyte-derived dendritic cells grown seven days with IL-4 and GM-CSF. Study-wide results and caveats: Longer survival after dendritic cell vaccination followed higher pretreatment TIL content.

Only in-frame clones appear in the TCRdb table, and some are missing; sequencing was by immunoSEQ multiplex PCR. The sample holds 80,000 to 100,000 clones, about 79% seen once. Selection required adequate fresh-frozen tumor tissue plus more than two years' survival data. Blood PBMC samples: pre-vaccination, two weeks post third vaccination, and at tumor progression. The CDR3 has 14 amino acids. Germline CDR1 and CDR2: SGHDT and YYEEEE. Trimming took off 3 bases at V and 0 bases at J, with 9 bases between the two ends. As for this clone: The antigen is undetermined.

V usage is TRBV5-6 and J usage is TRBJ1-2; unclear D gene. The sample consisted of blood, taken before dendritic cell vaccination. The receptor was derived from a human donor with glioblastoma. This CDR3 is CASSYRGTNYGYTF. In nucleotides, the CDR3 is TGTGCCAGCAGCTATCGGGGAACTAACTATGGCTACACCTTC.